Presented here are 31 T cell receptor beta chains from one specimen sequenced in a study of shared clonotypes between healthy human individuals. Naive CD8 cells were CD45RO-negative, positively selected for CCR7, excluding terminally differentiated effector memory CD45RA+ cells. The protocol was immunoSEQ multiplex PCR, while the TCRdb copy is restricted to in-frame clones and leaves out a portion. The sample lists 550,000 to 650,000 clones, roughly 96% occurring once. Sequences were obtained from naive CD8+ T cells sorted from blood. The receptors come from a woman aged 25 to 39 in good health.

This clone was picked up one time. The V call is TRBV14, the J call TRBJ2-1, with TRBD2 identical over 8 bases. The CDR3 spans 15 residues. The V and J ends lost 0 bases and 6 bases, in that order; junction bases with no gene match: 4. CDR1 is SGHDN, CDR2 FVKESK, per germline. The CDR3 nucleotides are TGTGCCAGCAGCCAAGATAGAAGCGGGAGCAATGAGCAGTTCTTC. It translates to CASSQDRSGSNEQFF.

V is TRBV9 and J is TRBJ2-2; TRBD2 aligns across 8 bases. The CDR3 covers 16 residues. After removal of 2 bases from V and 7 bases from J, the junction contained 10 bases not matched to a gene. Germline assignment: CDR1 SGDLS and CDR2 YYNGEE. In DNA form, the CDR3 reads TGTGCCAGCAGCGTCGTGGAGCGGGAGTTTTTCGGGGAGCTGTTTTTT. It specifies CASSVVEREFFGELFF.

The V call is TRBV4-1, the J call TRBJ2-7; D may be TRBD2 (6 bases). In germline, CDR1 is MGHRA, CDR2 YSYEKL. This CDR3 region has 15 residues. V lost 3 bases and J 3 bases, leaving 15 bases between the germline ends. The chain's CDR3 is CASSHPGTGDYEQYF. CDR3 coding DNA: TGCGCCAGCAGCCACCCCGGGACGGGGGACTACGAGCAGTACTTC.

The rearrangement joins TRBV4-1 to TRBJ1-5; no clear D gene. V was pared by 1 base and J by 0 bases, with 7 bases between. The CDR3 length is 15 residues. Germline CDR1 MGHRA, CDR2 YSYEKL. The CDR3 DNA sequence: TGCGCCAGCAGCCAAGCACGGGCTAGCAATCAGCCCCAGCATTTT. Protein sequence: CASSQARASNQPQHF.

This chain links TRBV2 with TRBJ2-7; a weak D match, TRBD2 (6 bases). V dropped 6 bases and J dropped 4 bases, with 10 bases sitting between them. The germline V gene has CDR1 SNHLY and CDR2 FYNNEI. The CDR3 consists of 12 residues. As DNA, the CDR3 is TGTGCCAGCAGGCCCAGCGGGTACGAGCAGTACTTC. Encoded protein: CASRPSGYEQYF.

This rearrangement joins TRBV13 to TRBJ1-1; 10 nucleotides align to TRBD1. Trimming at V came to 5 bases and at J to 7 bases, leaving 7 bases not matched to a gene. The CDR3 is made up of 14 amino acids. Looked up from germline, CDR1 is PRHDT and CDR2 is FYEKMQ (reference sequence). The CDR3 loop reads CASSGPGQGIEAFF. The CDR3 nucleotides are TGTGCCAGCAGCGGTCCGGGACAGGGGATTGAAGCTTTCTTT.

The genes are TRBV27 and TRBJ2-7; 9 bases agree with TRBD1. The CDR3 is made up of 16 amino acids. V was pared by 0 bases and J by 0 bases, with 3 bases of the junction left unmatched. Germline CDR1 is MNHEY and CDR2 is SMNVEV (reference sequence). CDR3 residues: CASSLSRDRDSYEQYF. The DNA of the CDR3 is TGTGCCAGCAGTTTATCTCGGGACAGGGACTCCTACGAGCAGTACTTC.

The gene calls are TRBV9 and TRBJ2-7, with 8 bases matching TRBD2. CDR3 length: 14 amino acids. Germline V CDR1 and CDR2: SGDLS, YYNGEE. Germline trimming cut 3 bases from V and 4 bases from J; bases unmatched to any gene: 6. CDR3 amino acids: CASSASGSLYEQYF. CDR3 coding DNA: TGTGCCAGCAGCGCCAGCGGGAGTCTTTACGAGCAGTACTTC.

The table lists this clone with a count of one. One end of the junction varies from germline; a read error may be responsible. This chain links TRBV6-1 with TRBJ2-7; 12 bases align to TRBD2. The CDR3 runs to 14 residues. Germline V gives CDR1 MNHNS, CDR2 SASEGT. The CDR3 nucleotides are TGCAAAGCTAGCGGGAGGGCCGGGCCCTACGAGCAGTACTTC. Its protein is CKASGRAGPYEQYF.

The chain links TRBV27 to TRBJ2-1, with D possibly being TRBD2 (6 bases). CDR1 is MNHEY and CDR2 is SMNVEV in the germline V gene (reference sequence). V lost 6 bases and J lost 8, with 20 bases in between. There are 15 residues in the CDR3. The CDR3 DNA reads TGTGCCAGCAGGACTGGGTTGGAGGGTTGGCATGAGCAGTTCTTC. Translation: CASRTGLEGWHEQFF.

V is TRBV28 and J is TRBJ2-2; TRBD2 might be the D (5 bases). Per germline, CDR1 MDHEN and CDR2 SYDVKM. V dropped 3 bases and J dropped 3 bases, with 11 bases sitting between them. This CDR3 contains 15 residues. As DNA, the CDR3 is TGTGCCAGCAGTTTTGCGCTAGCCTACACCGGGGAGCTGTTTTTT. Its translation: CASSFALAYTGELFF.

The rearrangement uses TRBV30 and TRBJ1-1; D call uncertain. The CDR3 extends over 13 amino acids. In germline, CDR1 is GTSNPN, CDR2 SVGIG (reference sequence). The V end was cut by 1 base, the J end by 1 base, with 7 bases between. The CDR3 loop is CAWSASENTEAFF. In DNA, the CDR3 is TGTGCCTGGAGTGCCAGCGAGAACACTGAAGCTTTCTTT.

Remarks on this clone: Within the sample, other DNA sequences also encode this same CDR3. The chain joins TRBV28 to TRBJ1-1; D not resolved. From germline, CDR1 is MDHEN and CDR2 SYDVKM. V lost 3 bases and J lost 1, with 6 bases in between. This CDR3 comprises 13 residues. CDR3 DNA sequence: TGTGCCAGCAGTTTGACGGAGAACACTGAAGCTTTCTTT. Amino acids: CASSLTENTEAFF.

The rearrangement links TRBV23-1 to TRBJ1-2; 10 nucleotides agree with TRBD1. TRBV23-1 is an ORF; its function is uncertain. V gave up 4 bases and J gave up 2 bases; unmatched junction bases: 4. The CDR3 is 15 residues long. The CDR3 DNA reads TGCGCCAGCAGTCGGACGGGACAGGGGAACTATGGCTACACCTTC. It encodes CASSRTGQGNYGYTF.

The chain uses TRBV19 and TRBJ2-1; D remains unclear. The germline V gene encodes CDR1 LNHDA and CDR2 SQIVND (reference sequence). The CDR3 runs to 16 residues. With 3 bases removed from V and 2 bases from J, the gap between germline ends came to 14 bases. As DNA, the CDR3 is TGTGCCAGTAGTATTCCCCCCGGCCACCCCTACAATGAGCAGTTCTTC. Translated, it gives CASSIPPGHPYNEQFF.

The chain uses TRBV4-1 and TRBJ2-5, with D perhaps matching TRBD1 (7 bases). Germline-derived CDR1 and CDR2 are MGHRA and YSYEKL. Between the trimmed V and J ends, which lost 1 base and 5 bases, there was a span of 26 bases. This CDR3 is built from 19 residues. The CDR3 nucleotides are TGCGCCAGCAGCCAAGCAGGAGGGGGCGGGCGGGGACCCGGGGAGACCCAGTACTTC. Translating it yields CASSQAGGGGRGPGETQYF.

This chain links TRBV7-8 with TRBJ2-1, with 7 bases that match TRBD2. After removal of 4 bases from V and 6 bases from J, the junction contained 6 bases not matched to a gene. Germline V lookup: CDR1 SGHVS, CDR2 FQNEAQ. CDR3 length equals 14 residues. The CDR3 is CASSSSGVINEQFF. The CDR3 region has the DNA TGTGCCAGCAGCTCGAGCGGGGTAATCAATGAGCAGTTCTTC.

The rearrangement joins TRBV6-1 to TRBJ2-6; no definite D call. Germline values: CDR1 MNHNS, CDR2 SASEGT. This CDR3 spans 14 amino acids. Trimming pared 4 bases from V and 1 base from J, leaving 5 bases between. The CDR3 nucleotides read TGTGCCAGCAGTGCGATTTCTGGGGCCAACGTCCTGACTTTC. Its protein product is CASSAISGANVLTF.

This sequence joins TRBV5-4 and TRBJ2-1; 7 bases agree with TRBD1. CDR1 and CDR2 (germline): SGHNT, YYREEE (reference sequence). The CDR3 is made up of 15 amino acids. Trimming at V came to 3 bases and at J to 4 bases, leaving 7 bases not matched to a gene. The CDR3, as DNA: TGTGCCAGCAGCTCCAGGGGGTTTCTATACAATGAGCAGTTCTTC. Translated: CASSSRGFLYNEQFF. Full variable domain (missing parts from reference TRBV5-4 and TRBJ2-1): ETGVTQSPTHLIKTRGQQVTLRCSSQSGHNTVSWYQQALGQGPQFIFQYYREEENGRGNFPPRFSGLQFPNYSSELNVNALELDDSALYLCASSSRGFLYNEQFFGPGTRLTVL.

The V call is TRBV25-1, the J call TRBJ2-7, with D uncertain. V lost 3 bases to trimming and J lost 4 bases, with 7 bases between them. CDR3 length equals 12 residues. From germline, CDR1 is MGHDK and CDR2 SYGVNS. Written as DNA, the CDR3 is TGTGCCAGCAGTGAGAGCGCGTACGAGCAGTACTTC. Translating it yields CASSESAYEQYF.

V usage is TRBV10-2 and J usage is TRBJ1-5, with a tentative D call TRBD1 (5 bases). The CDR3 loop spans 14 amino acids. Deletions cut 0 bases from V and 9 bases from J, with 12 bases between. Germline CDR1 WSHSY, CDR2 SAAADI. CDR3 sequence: CASSESGEIRPQHF. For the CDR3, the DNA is TGCGCCAGCAGTGAGTCAGGGGAAATTAGGCCCCAGCATTTT.

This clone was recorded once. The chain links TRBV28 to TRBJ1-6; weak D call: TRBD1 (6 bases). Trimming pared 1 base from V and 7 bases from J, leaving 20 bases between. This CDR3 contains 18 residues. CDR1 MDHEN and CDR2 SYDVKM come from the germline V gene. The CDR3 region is CASSLSLWGHLSNSPLHF. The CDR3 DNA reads TGTGCCAGCAGTTTATCTCTTTGGGGACACTTGTCAAATTCACCCCTCCACTTT.

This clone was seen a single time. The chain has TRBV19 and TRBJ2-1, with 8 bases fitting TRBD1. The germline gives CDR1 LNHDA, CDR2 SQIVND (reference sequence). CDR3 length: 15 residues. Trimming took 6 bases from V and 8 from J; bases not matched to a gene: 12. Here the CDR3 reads CASSPGTGRVDEQFF. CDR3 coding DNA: TGTGCCAGTAGCCCCGGGACAGGTCGGGTCGATGAGCAGTTCTTC.

The CDR3 region is CASSLMDMVYEQFF. In nucleotides, the CDR3 is TGTGCCAGCAGTTTAATGGACATGGTTTATGAGCAGTTCTTC. The chain couples TRBV28 to TRBJ2-1, with D perhaps TRBD1 (5 bases). V lost 2 bases to trimming and J lost 8 bases, with 13 bases between them. Germline V gene data show CDR1 as MDHEN and CDR2 as SYDVKM. This CDR3 is 14 amino acids long.

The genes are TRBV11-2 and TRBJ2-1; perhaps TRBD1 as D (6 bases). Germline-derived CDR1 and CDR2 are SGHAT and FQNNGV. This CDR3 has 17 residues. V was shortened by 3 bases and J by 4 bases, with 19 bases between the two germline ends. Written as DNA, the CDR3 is TGTGCCAGCAGCTTTAGGTCGCTGGCAGGGGATTACAATGAGCAGTTCTTC. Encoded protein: CASSFRSLAGDYNEQFF.

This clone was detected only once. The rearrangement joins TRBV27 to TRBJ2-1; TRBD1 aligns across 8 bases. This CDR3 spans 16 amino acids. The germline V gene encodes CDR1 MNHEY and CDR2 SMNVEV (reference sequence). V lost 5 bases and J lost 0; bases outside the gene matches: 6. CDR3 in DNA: TGTGCCAGCAGTCCACGGACAGGGAGCTCCTACAATGAGCAGTTCTTC. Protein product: CASSPRTGSSYNEQFF.

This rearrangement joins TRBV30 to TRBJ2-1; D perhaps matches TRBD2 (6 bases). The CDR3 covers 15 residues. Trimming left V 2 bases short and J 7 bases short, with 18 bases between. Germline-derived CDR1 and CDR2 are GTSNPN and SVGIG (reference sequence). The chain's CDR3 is CAWSPLAVSWNEQFF. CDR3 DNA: TGTGCCTGGAGTCCCTTAGCGGTTTCCTGGAATGAGCAGTTCTTC.

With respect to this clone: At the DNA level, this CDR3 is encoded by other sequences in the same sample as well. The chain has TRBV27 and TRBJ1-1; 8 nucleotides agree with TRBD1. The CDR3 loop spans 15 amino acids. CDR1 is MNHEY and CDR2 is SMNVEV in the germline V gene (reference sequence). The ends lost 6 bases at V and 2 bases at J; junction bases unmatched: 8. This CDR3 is CASSRGTGGNTEAFF. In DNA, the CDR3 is TGTGCCAGCAGCCGGGGGACAGGAGGTAACACTGAAGCTTTCTTT.

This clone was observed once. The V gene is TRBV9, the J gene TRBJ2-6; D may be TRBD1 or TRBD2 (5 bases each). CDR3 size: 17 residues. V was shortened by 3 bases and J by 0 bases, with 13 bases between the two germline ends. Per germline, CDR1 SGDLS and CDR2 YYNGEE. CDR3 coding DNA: TGTGCCAGCAGCGGGGGACGGGATTACTCTGGGGCCAACGTCCTGACTTTC. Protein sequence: CASSGGRDYSGANVLTF.

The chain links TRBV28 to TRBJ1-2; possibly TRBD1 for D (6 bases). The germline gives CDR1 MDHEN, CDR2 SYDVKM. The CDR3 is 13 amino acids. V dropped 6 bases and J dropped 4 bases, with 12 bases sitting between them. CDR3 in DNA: TGTGCCAGCAGAGGGGGGGTCCGCTATGGCTACACCTTC. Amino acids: CASRGGVRYGYTF.

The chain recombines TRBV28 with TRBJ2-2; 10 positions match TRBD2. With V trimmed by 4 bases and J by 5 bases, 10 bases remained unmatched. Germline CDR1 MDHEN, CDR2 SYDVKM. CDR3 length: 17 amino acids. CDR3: CASSWGLAGVGTGELFF. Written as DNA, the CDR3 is TGTGCCAGCAGTTGGGGGCTAGCGGGAGTCGGAACCGGGGAGCTGTTTTTT. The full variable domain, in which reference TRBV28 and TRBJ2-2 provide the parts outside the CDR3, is DVKVTQSSRYLVKRTGEKVFLECVQDMDHENMFWYRQDPGLGLRLIYFSYDVKMKEKGDIPEGYSVSREKKERFSLILESASTNQTSMYLCASSWGLAGVGTGELFFGEGSRLTVL.